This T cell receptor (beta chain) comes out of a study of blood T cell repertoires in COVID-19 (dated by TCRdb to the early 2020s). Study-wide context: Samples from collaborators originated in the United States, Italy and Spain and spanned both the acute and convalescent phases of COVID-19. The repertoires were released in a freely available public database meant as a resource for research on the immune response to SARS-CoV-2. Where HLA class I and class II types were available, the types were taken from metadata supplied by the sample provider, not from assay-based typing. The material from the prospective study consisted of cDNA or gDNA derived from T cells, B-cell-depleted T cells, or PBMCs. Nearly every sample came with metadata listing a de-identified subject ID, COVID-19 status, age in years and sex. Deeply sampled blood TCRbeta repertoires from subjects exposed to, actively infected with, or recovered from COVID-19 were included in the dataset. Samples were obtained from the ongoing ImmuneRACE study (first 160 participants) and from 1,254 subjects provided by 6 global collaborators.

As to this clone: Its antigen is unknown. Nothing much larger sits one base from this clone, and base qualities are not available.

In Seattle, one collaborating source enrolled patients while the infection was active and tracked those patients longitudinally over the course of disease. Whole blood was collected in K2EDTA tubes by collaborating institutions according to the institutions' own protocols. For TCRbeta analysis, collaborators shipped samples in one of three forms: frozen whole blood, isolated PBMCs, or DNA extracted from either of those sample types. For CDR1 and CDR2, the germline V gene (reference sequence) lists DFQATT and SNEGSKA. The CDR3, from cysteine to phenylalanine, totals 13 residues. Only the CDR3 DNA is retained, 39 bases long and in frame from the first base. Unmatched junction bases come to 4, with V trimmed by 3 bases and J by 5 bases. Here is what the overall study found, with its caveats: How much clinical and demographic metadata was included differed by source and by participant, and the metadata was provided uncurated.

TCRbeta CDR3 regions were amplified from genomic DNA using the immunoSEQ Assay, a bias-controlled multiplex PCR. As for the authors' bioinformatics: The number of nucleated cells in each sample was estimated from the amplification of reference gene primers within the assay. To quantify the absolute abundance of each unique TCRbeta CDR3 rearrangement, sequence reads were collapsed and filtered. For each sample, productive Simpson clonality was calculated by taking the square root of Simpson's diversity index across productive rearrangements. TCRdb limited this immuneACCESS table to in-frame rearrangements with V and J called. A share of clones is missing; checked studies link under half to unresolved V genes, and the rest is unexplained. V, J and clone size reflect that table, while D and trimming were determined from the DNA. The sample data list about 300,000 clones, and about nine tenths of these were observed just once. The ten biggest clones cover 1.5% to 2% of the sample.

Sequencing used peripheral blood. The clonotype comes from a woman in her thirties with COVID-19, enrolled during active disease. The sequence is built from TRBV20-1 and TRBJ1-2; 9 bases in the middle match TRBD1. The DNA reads TGCAGTGCTAGTGCCGGGACAGGGTATGGCTACACCTTC. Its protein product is CSASAGTGYGYTF.